This T cell receptor (beta chain) emerged from a study of read filtering for tumor transcriptome and immune sequencing. General observations from the study: Even smaller IR-seq throughput identified most shared clonotypes.

The CDR3 spans 13 residues. The germline V gene encodes CDR1 DFQATT and CDR2 SNEGSKA (reference sequence). Trimming took off 6 bases at V and 5 bases at J, with 15 bases between the two ends. Concerning this clonotype: Its antigen is not known.

This library used roughly 370 ng RNA and molecular barcoded adaptors spanning alpha/delta and beta/gamma chains. One entry per CDR3 protein results from TCRdb running MiXCR on the reads. The sample shows about 30,000 distinct CDR3 sequences, approximately 17% of them seen only once. V usage is TRBV20-1 and J usage is TRBJ2-3; D possibly uses TRBD1 or TRBD2 (5 bases each). The sequence was collected from a donor aged 40 or over with multiple myeloma. The sequenced sample consisted of a population of CD138-negative cells sorted from bone marrow. The CDR3 spells CSAENLGEDTQYF. The CDR3 DNA reads TGCAGTGCCGAAAACCTGGGGGAAGATACGCAGTATTTT.